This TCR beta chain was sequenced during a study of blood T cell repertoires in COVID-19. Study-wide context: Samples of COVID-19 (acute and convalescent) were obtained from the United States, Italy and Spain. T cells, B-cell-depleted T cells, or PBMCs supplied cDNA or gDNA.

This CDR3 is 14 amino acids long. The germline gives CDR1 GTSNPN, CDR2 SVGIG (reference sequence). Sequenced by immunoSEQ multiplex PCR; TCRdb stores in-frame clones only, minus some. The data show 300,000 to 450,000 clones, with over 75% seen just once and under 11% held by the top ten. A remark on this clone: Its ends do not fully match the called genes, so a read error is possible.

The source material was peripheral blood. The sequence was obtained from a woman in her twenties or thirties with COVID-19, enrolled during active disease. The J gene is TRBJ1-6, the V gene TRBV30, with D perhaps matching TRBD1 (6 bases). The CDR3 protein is CAWSGRGFDSPLHF. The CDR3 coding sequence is TGTGCTTGGAGTGGCAGGGGTTTCGATTCACCCCTCCACTTT.